This TCR beta chain is drawn from a study of blood T cell repertoires in COVID-19. Whole-study context: Samples of COVID-19 (acute and convalescent) were obtained from the United States, Italy and Spain. T cells, B-cell-depleted T cells, or PBMCs provided the cDNA or gDNA that served as material.

The germline V gene has CDR1 SGDLS and CDR2 YYNGEE. This CDR3 contains 14 residues. The V end lost 4 bases, the J end lost 5 bases, and 15 bases lay between the germline ends. This clone was counted a few times. Generated by immunoSEQ multiplex PCR, the TCRdb table keeps only in-frame clones and is missing some. The data hold roughly 290,000 clones, with approximately 83% observed a single time. Residents of 24 US areas, aged about 18 to 95 years, made up the participants. Sequenced input: PBMCs or T cells enriched from blood (not recorded which). The chain combines TRBV9 with TRBJ1-2; no definite D call. This clonotype originated in a man younger than 45 who had recovered from COVID-19. The DNA of the CDR3 is TGTGCCAGCAGCCCTAGTCCCGGAGGGTATGGCTACACCTTC. Residues: CASSPSPGGYGYTF.